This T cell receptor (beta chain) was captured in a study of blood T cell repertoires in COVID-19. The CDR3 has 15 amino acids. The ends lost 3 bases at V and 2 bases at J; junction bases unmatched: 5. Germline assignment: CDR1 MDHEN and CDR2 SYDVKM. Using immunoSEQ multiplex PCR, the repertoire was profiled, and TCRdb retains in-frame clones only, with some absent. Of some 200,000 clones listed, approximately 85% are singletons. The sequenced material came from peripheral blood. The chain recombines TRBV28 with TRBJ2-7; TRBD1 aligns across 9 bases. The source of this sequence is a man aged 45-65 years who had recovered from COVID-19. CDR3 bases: TGTGCCAGCAGTTTTGGGGACAGGGTAGCCTACGAGCAGTACTTC. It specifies CASSFGDRVAYEQYF.